A single sample is the source of the 5 T cell receptor beta chains below, sequenced in a study of molecular identifiers for immune sequencing clone quantification. TCRdb analysed the PCR reads with MiXCR anew, one entry per CDR3 protein. This sample carries approximately 590,000 distinct CDR3 sequences, about 25% of them seen once, and the ten largest clones take 0.78%. The sequencing sample was made of naive CD8+ T cells from blood, with Jurkat cell RNA spiked in. Subset specified: FACS-sorted CD8+CD4-CCR7+CD45RA+ naive T cells. These receptors originate from a human donor in good health. Some libraries in this study had Jurkat cell RNA spiked in.

On this clonotype: This could be a read error, since a much larger clone is one nucleotide away. The chain's CDR3 is CASSHPGAGETQYF. The CDR3 nucleotides read TGTGCCAGCAGTCACCCAGGGGCGGGAGAGACCCAGTACTTC. The V gene is TRBV28, the J gene TRBJ2-5, with a weak D call TRBD1 (6 bases). This CDR3 has 14 residues. Germline-derived CDR1 and CDR2 are MDHEN and SYDVKM. Trimming removed 5 bases from V and 4 bases from J, with 14 bases in between.

This clonotype has more than one count but fewer than ten. The gene calls are TRBV4-1 and TRBJ1-6; D remains unclear. Germline CDR1 and CDR2: MGHRA and YSYEKL. This CDR3 spans 15 amino acids. V gave up 0 bases and J gave up 9 bases, with 12 bases separating them. The CDR3 region is CASSQEAGFGSPLHF. The DNA for the CDR3 is TGCGCCAGCAGCCAAGAAGCAGGCTTCGGTTCACCCCTCCACTTT.

This clonotype was recorded many times. This chain uses TRBV28 with TRBJ1-1; D is ambiguous. CDR1 and CDR2 (germline): MDHEN, SYDVKM. The length of the CDR3 is 17 residues. The V end lost 3 bases, the J end lost 0 bases, and 17 bases lay between the germline ends. The CDR3 nucleotides are TGTGCCAGCAGTTTGTGGAGGCCGGAGACCATGAACACTGAAGCTTTCTTT. It is translated as CASSLWRPETMNTEAFF.

This clonotype was detected ten times or more. The chain has TRBV12-3 or TRBV12-4 and TRBJ1-2; unclear D gene. V lost 5 bases to trimming and J lost 3 bases, with 16 bases between them. The CDR3 is made up of 15 amino acids. The CDR3 bases are TGTGCCAGCAGTCCAGTCGGGAGGGTTGACTATGGCTACACCTTC. It yields the protein CASSPVGRVDYGYTF.

The V gene is TRBV19, the J gene TRBJ2-1; possible D gene TRBD2, 6 bases. Germline V gene lookup returns CDR1 LNHDA and CDR2 SQIVND (reference sequence). V was clipped by 3 bases and J by 3 bases, with 9 bases between them. This CDR3 has 14 amino acids. The CDR3 nucleotides read TGTGCCAGTAGTATCGGAGGGGTCTACAATGAGCAGTTCTTC. Translation gives CASSIGGVYNEQFF.